Listed here is a single T cell receptor (beta chain). This clone was found a few times. Its target antigen remains unknown. Base qualities were left out, and no much larger clone turns up one base away. This CDR3 is also generated by other DNA sequences in the sample. Including the terminal cysteine and phenylalanine, the CDR3 comprises 14 residues. Just the 42-base CDR3 DNA is kept, in frame starting at base 1. According to the germline V gene (reference sequence), CDR1 reads SEHNR and CDR2 reads FQNEAQ. Compared with germline, V lacks 5 bases and J lacks 1 base; bases without a gene match: 4. These data come from a study of control samples from healthy donors and cancer patients (dated by TCRdb to 2018 to 2020). Receptors were amplified or captured by the immunoSEQ multiplex PCR assay. The source is immuneACCESS, and TCRdb retained only in-frame sequences with V and J called. Part of the clones is not carried over; for the studies checked, unresolved V genes explain less than half of this, and the remainder is unexplained. A total of about 70,000 clones appear in this sample, roughly 80% of them only once. Clones ranked in the top ten supply about 3% of the sample.

Recombination linked TRBV7-9 to TRBJ2-7, with TRBD2 matching 8 junction bases. The clonotype was recovered from a woman aged 45 to 65 with lung cancer. Sequenced material: PBMCs. The nucleotide sequence is given as TGTGCCAGCAGCCCCACGGGGGGGTCCTACGAGCAGTACTTC. Translation gives CASSPTGGSYEQYF.